These 8 T cell receptor beta chains originate from one sample sequenced in a study of blood T cell repertoires in COVID-19. Measured with immunoSEQ multiplex PCR; TCRdb has only the in-frame clones, and not every one. The top ten hold approximately 1% of the sample, which has some 150,000 clones, around 84% seen once. Sequenced sample: peripheral blood. These receptors came from a man aged 35 to 55 with acute or convalescent COVID-19.

The chain links TRBV20-1 to TRBJ2-3; TRBD2 is a possible D gene (5 bases). There are 14 residues in the CDR3. Deletions cut 3 bases from V and 0 bases from J, with 10 bases between. CDR1 and CDR2 from the germline V gene are DFQATT and SNEGSKA (reference sequence). The CDR3 DNA follows: TGCAGTGCTAGTAGTAGCGAGAGCACAGATACGCAGTATTTT. It translates to CSASSSESTDTQYF.

This clone was found a few times. The chain has TRBV3-1 (or the pseudogene TRBV3-2) and TRBJ1-1, with TRBD1 identical over 10 bases. Trimming took 4 bases from V and 0 from J; bases not matched to a gene: 5. This CDR3 has 16 residues. Germline loops: CDR1 LGHDT, CDR2 YNNKEL (reference sequence). Here the CDR3 reads CASSRYGQGVNTEAFF. CDR3 DNA: TGTGCCAGCAGCCGATACGGACAGGGGGTGAACACTGAAGCTTTCTTT.

The chain is built from TRBV2 and TRBJ1-1, with D possibly TRBD1 on 6 matching bases. The CDR3 has 14 amino acids. Germline-derived CDR1 and CDR2 are SNHLY and FYNNEI. With 7 bases removed from V and 5 bases from J, the gap between germline ends came to 17 bases. CDR3 sequence reads: CASTRQVVVTEAFF. CDR3 DNA: TGTGCCAGCACCCGACAGGTGGTGGTGACTGAAGCTTTCTTT. The variable domain in full, completed from reference TRBV2 and TRBJ1-1, reads EPEVTQTPSHQVTQMGQEVILRCVPISNHLYFYWYRQILGQKVEFLVSFYNNEISEKSEIFDDQFSVERPDGSNFTLKIRSTKLEDSAMYFCASTRQVVVTEAFFGQGTRLTVV.

J is TRBJ1-6 and V is TRBV2; D is unclear. The CDR3 is 16 residues long. Germline V CDR1 and CDR2: SNHLY, FYNNEI. Trimming removed 7 bases at V and 0 bases at J, with 13 bases between. The CDR3 DNA reads as TGTGCCAGCACCCGACGGGGTGACTCCTATAATTCACCCCTCCACTTT. Translated, it gives CASTRRGDSYNSPLHF.

V usage is TRBV10-3 and J usage is TRBJ2-2; the match to TRBD2 covers 14 bases. The CDR3 sequence is 17 residues long. V lost 10 bases to trimming and J lost 2 bases; unmatched junction nucleotides: 9. Looked up from germline, CDR1 is ENHRY and CDR2 is SYGVKD. The CDR3: CATGRLAGGKNTGELFF. In DNA form, the CDR3 reads TGTGCCACCGGGCGACTAGCGGGGGGGAAAAACACCGGGGAGCTGTTTTTT.

The chain links TRBV6-5 to TRBJ1-2; 9 bases align to TRBD1. V was pared by 6 bases and J by 5 bases, with 4 bases of the junction left unmatched. Germline-derived CDR1 and CDR2 are MNHEY and SVGAGI. The CDR3 is made up of 13 amino acids. CDR3 region: CASSWGQGYGYTF. The DNA of the CDR3 is TGTGCCAGCAGCTGGGGACAGGGATATGGCTACACCTTC.

The CDR3 reads CASSPGLYSYNEQFF. CDR3 in DNA: TGTGCCAGCTCACCAGGACTATACTCCTACAATGAGCAGTTCTTC. The chain couples TRBV18 to TRBJ2-1; D is perhaps TRBD2 (6 bases). Trimming left V 2 bases short and J 0 bases short, with 8 bases between. CDR1 and CDR2 (germline): KGHSH, LQKENI. This CDR3 has 15 residues.

CDR3 sequence: CASSSGTANTEAFF. As DNA, the CDR3 is TGTGCCAGCAGCTCCGGGACAGCGAACACTGAAGCTTTCTTT. V gene TRBV6-6 combines with J gene TRBJ1-1, with 7 bases fitting TRBD1. The CDR3 sequence is 14 residues long. The trim removed 6 bases at V and 1 base at J, leaving 5 bases unmatched. The germline gives CDR1 MNHNY, CDR2 SVGAGI (reference sequence).